The rows below give T cell receptor beta chains drawn from one sample of a study of OX40 agonist ivuxolimab in advanced cancers. TCRdb's copy holds only in-frame clones and misses some; the assay was immunoSEQ multiplex PCR. The table has tens of thousands of clones, approximately 82% seen once; the top ten hold 23%. The sample consisted of CD4+ or CD8+ T cells sorted from blood, taken in a trial of the OX40 agonist ivuxolimab. Source of these receptors: an adult with an advanced solid tumor such as melanoma, head and neck, liver or kidney cancer. CDR3s include the opening cysteine and the closing phenylalanine or tryptophan. The order of the fields is D gene, V gene, clone size, J gene, CDR3 protein, CDR3 DNA. The D gene is left open where the match is weak. Some rows have no size entry. The others give once, few or many, or a class for an expanded clone.

D gene: TRBD1
V gene: TRBV2
clone size: once
J gene: TRBJ2-1
CDR3 protein: CASSGSRTGGPHEQFF
CDR3 DNA: TGTGCCAGCAGTGGATCAAGGACAGGGGGACCTCATGAGCAGTTCTTC

D gene: .
V gene: TRBV9
clone size: .
J gene: TRBJ2-3
CDR3 protein: CASSVATSTDTQYF
CDR3 DNA: TGTGCCAGCAGCGTAGCGACCAGCACAGATACGCAGTATTTT

D gene: .
V gene: TRBV5-6
clone size: .
J gene: TRBJ2-6
CDR3 protein: CASTVKGPDSGANVLTF
CDR3 DNA: TGTGCCAGCACAGTAAAGGGGCCTGACTCTGGGGCCAACGTCCTGACTTTC

D gene: .
V gene: TRBV12-5
clone size: .
J gene: TRBJ2-1
CDR3 protein: CASGLVPSNEQFF
CDR3 DNA: TGTGCTAGTGGTTTGGTACCCAGCAATGAGCAGTTCTTC

D gene: .
V gene: TRBV18
clone size: .
J gene: TRBJ2-1
CDR3 protein: CASSLGSSLAEQFF
CDR3 DNA: TGTGCCAGCTCACTTGGTTCGAGCCTGGCCGAGCAGTTCTTC

D gene: .
V gene: TRBV5-8
clone size: .
J gene: TRBJ1-1
CDR3 protein: CASSLAALTTANTEAFF
CDR3 DNA: TGTGCCAGCAGCTTGGCCGCTTTAACGACAGCGAACACTGAAGCTTTCTTT

D gene: TRBD2
V gene: TRBV25-1
clone size: .
J gene: TRBJ2-2
CDR3 protein: CASSGGLAVYTGELFF
CDR3 DNA: TGTGCCAGCAGTGGAGGACTAGCGGTATACACCGGGGAGCTGTTTTTT

D gene: .
V gene: TRBV27
clone size: .
J gene: TRBJ1-2
CDR3 protein: CASSLSYSPRGYTF
CDR3 DNA: TGTGCCAGCAGTTTATCGTACTCACCTCGGGGCTACACCTTC

D gene: .
V gene: TRBV9
clone size: .
J gene: TRBJ2-7
CDR3 protein: CASSVAEGETYEQYF
CDR3 DNA: TGTGCCAGCAGCGTAGCTGAGGGCGAAACCTACGAGCAGTACTTC

D gene: TRBD1
V gene: TRBV10-3
clone size: .
J gene: TRBJ1-2
CDR3 protein: CAINRDRDLYGYTF
CDR3 DNA: TGTGCCATCAATAGAGACAGGGATCTCTATGGCTACACCTTC

D gene: .
V gene: TRBV4-3
clone size: .
J gene: TRBJ1-1
CDR3 protein: CASSPWWGFTNTEAFF
CDR3 DNA: TGCGCCAGCAGCCCATGGTGGGGGTTTACAAACACTGAAGCTTTCTTT

D gene: TRBD2
V gene: TRBV9
clone size: once
J gene: TRBJ2-3
CDR3 protein: CASSVAGLVTHTQYF
CDR3 DNA: TGTGCCAGCAGCGTAGCAGGACTAGTCACACATACGCAGTATTTT

D gene: TRBD1
V gene: TRBV27
clone size: .
J gene: TRBJ2-7
CDR3 protein: CATQGDRGPEQYF
CDR3 DNA: TGTGCCACCCAAGGGGACAGGGGGCCCGAGCAGTACTTC

D gene: .
V gene: TRBV9
clone size: .
J gene: TRBJ2-1
CDR3 protein: CASSALTEQFF
CDR3 DNA: TGTGCCAGCAGCGCCTTAACTGAGCAGTTCTTC

D gene: TRBD1
V gene: TRBV28
clone size: .
J gene: TRBJ2-3
CDR3 protein: CASRGQGADTQYF
CDR3 DNA: TGTGCCAGCAGAGGACAGGGGGCAGATACGCAGTATTTT

D gene: .
V gene: TRBV7-8
clone size: once
J gene: TRBJ1-4
CDR3 protein: CASSLSAATNEKLFF
CDR3 DNA: TGTGCCAGCAGCTTAAGCGCGGCAACTAATGAAAAACTGTTTTTT

D gene: .
V gene: TRBV6-4
clone size: once
J gene: TRBJ2-3
CDR3 protein: CASSEWYGNTDTQYF
CDR3 DNA: TGTGCCAGCAGTGAATGGTACGGCAACACAGATACGCAGTATTTT

D gene: .
V gene: TRBV9
clone size: once
J gene: TRBJ2-7
CDR3 protein: CASSVEGIPSYEQYF
CDR3 DNA: TGTGCCAGCAGCGTAGAGGGGATCCCCTCCTACGAGCAGTACTTC

D gene: .
V gene: TRBV7-6
clone size: .
J gene: TRBJ2-7
CDR3 protein: CASSSAIWAPPYEQYF
CDR3 DNA: TGTGCCAGCAGCTCGGCGATTTGGGCCCCCCCCTACGAGCAGTACTTC

D gene: .
V gene: TRBV27
clone size: .
J gene: TRBJ1-6
CDR3 protein: CASSLNIGALRSPLHF
CDR3 DNA: TGTGCCAGCAGTTTAAATATTGGGGCCCTGAGGTCACCCCTCCACTTT

D gene: .
V gene: TRBV6-1
clone size: .
J gene: TRBJ2-7
CDR3 protein: CASSGVSYEQYF
CDR3 DNA: TGTGCCAGCAGTGGGGTGTCCTACGAGCAGTACTTC

D gene: TRBD2
V gene: TRBV4-3
clone size: .
J gene: TRBJ2-2
CDR3 protein: CASSQEITQRGTGELFF
CDR3 DNA: TGCGCCAGCAGCCAAGAAATTACCCAGCGGGGGACCGGGGAGCTGTTTTTT

D gene: .
V gene: TRBV5-6
clone size: .
J gene: TRBJ1-1
CDR3 protein: CASSLVVPNTEAFF
CDR3 DNA: TGTGCCAGCAGCTTGGTAGTCCCGAACACTGAAGCTTTCTTT

D gene: .
V gene: TRBV9
clone size: .
J gene: TRBJ2-1
CDR3 protein: CASSGGASDEQFF
CDR3 DNA: TGTGCCAGCAGCGGGGGGGCTAGCGATGAGCAGTTCTTC

D gene: .
V gene: TRBV27
clone size: .
J gene: TRBJ2-3
CDR3 protein: CASSSTDTQYF
CDR3 DNA: TGTGCCAGCAGTTCCACAGATACGCAGTATTTT

D gene: .
V gene: TRBV7-8
clone size: .
J gene: TRBJ1-2
CDR3 protein: CASSHGQSPSYGYTF
CDR3 DNA: TGTGCCAGCAGCCATGGACAGTCACCTTCCTATGGCTACACCTTC

D gene: .
V gene: TRBV9
clone size: .
J gene: TRBJ2-6
CDR3 protein: CASSVGGVSEGANVLTF
CDR3 DNA: TGTGCCAGCAGCGTCGGGGGTGTCTCTGAAGGGGCCAACGTCCTGACTTTC

D gene: .
V gene: TRBV9
clone size: .
J gene: TRBJ1-2
CDR3 protein: CASSVGGRIFNYGYTF
CDR3 DNA: TGTGCCAGCAGCGTAGGGGGACGGATTTTTAACTATGGCTACACCTTC

D gene: .
V gene: TRBV30
clone size: .
J gene: TRBJ1-1
CDR3 protein: CAWSGYRARRGDTEAFF
CDR3 DNA: TGTGCCTGGAGTGGCTACAGGGCACGAAGAGGGGACACTGAAGCTTTCTTT

D gene: TRBD1
V gene: TRBV4-2
clone size: few
J gene: TRBJ2-7
CDR3 protein: CASSQGGQSYEQYF
CDR3 DNA: TGTGCCAGCAGCCAAGGGGGACAGTCCTACGAGCAGTACTTC

D gene: .
V gene: TRBV2
clone size: .
J gene: TRBJ2-1
CDR3 protein: CASSEGLTNNEQFF
CDR3 DNA: TGTGCCAGCAGTGAAGGTCTTACTAACAATGAGCAGTTCTTC

D gene: .
V gene: TRBV9
clone size: .
J gene: TRBJ1-2
CDR3 protein: CASSSSHREEATYGYTF
CDR3 DNA: TGTGCCAGCAGCTCTAGTCACAGGGAGGAAGCGACCTATGGCTACACCTTC

D gene: .
V gene: TRBV4-1
clone size: .
J gene: TRBJ1-1
CDR3 protein: CASSPSTGTFDTEAFF
CDR3 DNA: TGCGCCAGCAGCCCTTCCACCGGGACCTTTGACACTGAAGCTTTCTTT

D gene: .
V gene: TRBV7-8
clone size: .
J gene: TRBJ1-2
CDR3 protein: CASSFPDGNYGYTF
CDR3 DNA: TGTGCCAGCAGCTTCCCGGACGGGAACTATGGCTACACCTTC

D gene: TRBD2
V gene: TRBV9
clone size: few
J gene: TRBJ2-5
CDR3 protein: CASSPSVGGRVTQYF
CDR3 DNA: TGTGCCAGCAGCCCCTCCGTGGGGGGGAGAGTGACCCAGTACTTC

D gene: TRBD2
V gene: TRBV5-5
clone size: once
J gene: TRBJ2-3
CDR3 protein: CASTLWGGGDTQYF
CDR3 DNA: TGTGCCAGCACCCTTTGGGGGGGAGGAGATACGCAGTATTTT

D gene: .
V gene: TRBV5-6
clone size: .
J gene: TRBJ2-5
CDR3 protein: CASSLGKYQETQYF
CDR3 DNA: TGTGCCAGCAGCTTAGGCAAGTACCAAGAGACCCAGTACTTC

D gene: .
V gene: TRBV19
clone size: .
J gene: TRBJ2-1
CDR3 protein: CASSIALSSYNEQFF
CDR3 DNA: TGTGCCAGTAGTATTGCACTGAGCTCCTACAATGAGCAGTTCTTC

D gene: .
V gene: TRBV19
clone size: medium-sized
J gene: TRBJ2-7
CDR3 protein: CASSILGGASYEQYF
CDR3 DNA: TGTGCCAGTAGTATATTGGGGGGCGCTTCCTACGAGCAGTACTTC

D gene: .
V gene: TRBV21-1
clone size: .
J gene: TRBJ2-1
CDR3 protein: CASSKGVRGTTLGFNEQFF
CDR3 DNA: TGTGCCAGCAGCAAAGGGGTTCGGGGGACAACCCTAGGATTCAATGAGCAGTTCTTC

D gene: .
V gene: TRBV19
clone size: .
J gene: TRBJ1-1
CDR3 protein: CASSIGVNTEAFF
CDR3 DNA: TGTGCCAGTAGTATAGGAGTGAACACTGAAGCTTTCTTT

D gene: .
V gene: TRBV7-6
clone size: .
J gene: TRBJ2-5
CDR3 protein: CASSYSGSLGETQYF
CDR3 DNA: TGTGCCAGCAGCTACTCGGGGTCGTTAGGAGAGACCCAGTACTTC

D gene: .
V gene: TRBV5-8
clone size: .
J gene: TRBJ1-2
CDR3 protein: CASSLPNGGPGYTF
CDR3 DNA: TGTGCCAGCAGCTTGCCCAACGGGGGGCCTGGCTACACCTTC

D gene: .
V gene: TRBV9
clone size: .
J gene: TRBJ1-5
CDR3 protein: CASSAGSRGPQHF
CDR3 DNA: TGTGCCAGCAGCGCCGGCTCCCGGGGGCCCCAGCATTTT

D gene: TRBD2
V gene: TRBV11-2
clone size: .
J gene: TRBJ2-1
CDR3 protein: CASIPSGTSVAGEQFF
CDR3 DNA: TGTGCCAGCATCCCCTCCGGGACTAGCGTAGCAGGCGAGCAGTTCTTC

D gene: TRBD2
V gene: TRBV2
clone size: .
J gene: TRBJ2-2
CDR3 protein: CASSEAYRAGGPGTGELFF
CDR3 DNA: TGTGCCAGCAGTGAAGCATACAGGGCGGGAGGGCCGGGTACCGGGGAGCTGTTTTTT

D gene: .
V gene: TRBV27
clone size: .
J gene: TRBJ1-4
CDR3 protein: CASSFTGEKLFF
CDR3 DNA: TGTGCCAGCAGTTTTACGGGGGAGAAACTGTTTTTT

D gene: TRBD2
V gene: TRBV9
clone size: .
J gene: TRBJ2-7
CDR3 protein: CASSVGTSVSYEQYF
CDR3 DNA: TGTGCCAGCAGCGTAGGGACTAGCGTCTCCTACGAGCAGTACTTC

D gene: .
V gene: TRBV5-4
clone size: .
J gene: TRBJ2-7
CDR3 protein: CASSFGRSYEQYF
CDR3 DNA: TGTGCCAGCAGCTTTGGCAGATCCTACGAGCAGTACTTC

D gene: .
V gene: TRBV7-9
clone size: few
J gene: TRBJ1-5
CDR3 protein: CASSFDSNQPQHF
CDR3 DNA: TGTGCCAGCAGCTTTGATAGCAATCAGCCCCAGCATTTT

D gene: TRBD1
V gene: TRBV5-1
clone size: .
J gene: TRBJ1-3
CDR3 protein: CASSLDRGGSGNTIYF
CDR3 DNA: TGCGCCAGCAGCTTGGACAGGGGAGGTTCTGGAAACACCATATATTTT

D gene: .
V gene: TRBV9
clone size: .
J gene: TRBJ2-5
CDR3 protein: CASSVDGGETQYF
CDR3 DNA: TGTGCCAGCAGCGTAGATGGAGGAGAGACCCAGTACTTC

D gene: TRBD1
V gene: TRBV27
clone size: .
J gene: TRBJ2-7
CDR3 protein: CASSGQGITYEQYF
CDR3 DNA: TGTGCCAGCAGCGGACAGGGGATAACCTACGAGCAGTACTTC

D gene: .
V gene: TRBV6-5
clone size: .
J gene: TRBJ1-5
CDR3 protein: CASRQPGEFQPQHF
CDR3 DNA: TGTGCCAGCAGGCAGCCAGGGGAGTTCCAGCCCCAGCATTTT

D gene: TRBD2
V gene: TRBV11-1
clone size: .
J gene: TRBJ2-5
CDR3 protein: CASSLSAGDAETQYF
CDR3 DNA: TGTGCCAGCAGCTTATCTGCGGGAGATGCGGAGACCCAGTACTTC

D gene: TRBD1
V gene: TRBV28
clone size: .
J gene: TRBJ2-5
CDR3 protein: CASSLTPHDRDLRETQYF
CDR3 DNA: TGTGCCAGCAGTTTAACCCCCCATGACAGGGACCTAAGGGAGACCCAGTACTTC

D gene: .
V gene: TRBV28
clone size: .
J gene: TRBJ1-2
CDR3 protein: CASSRDKVENGYTF
CDR3 DNA: TGTGCCAGCAGCCGGGACAAGGTCGAGAATGGCTACACCTTC